This TCR beta chain emerged from a study of T cells in Graves' hyperthyroidism and ophthalmopathy. V shed 5 bases and J 4 bases; nucleotides not matched to a gene: 6. The length of the CDR3 is 14 residues. Germline assignment: CDR1 SGHTA and CDR2 FQGNSA. An absence of ophthalmopathy progression within 18 months meant stable Graves' hyperthyroidism. Researchers barred patients who had uncontrolled infection, other autoimmune disease, pregnancy or lactation. Diagnosing involved the use of clinical symptoms, serum thyroxine and TRAb, thyroid ultrasound and orbital computed tomography. Using RNA transcripts as the source, TCR beta CDR3 regions were amplified. A first-round RT-PCR of the TCR CDR3 used the HTBI primer set. MiXCR was run by TCRdb on the multiplex PCR reads, yielding one entry per CDR3 protein. This sample yields about 560,000 distinct CDR3 sequences, of which around 15% are seen a single time; approximately 20% belongs to the top ten.

Sequencing was performed on blood. The TCR sequence derives from a young woman with Graves' hyperthyroidism. V gene TRBV7-2 combines with J gene TRBJ2-3; 7 positions agree with TRBD2. In DNA form, the CDR3 reads TGTGCCAGCAGCGAAGACGCGGGGGCAGATACGCAGTATTTT. It yields the protein CASSEDAGADTQYF.